The 24 T cell receptor beta chains below were found in one sample sequenced in a study of cytomegalovirus exposure and HLA in healthy donors. Primers included in the PCR were 60 Vbeta and 13 Jbeta primers. Measured with immunoSEQ multiplex PCR; TCRdb has only the in-frame clones, and not every one. Its clone listing holds around 150,000 clones. Sequences were obtained from PBMCs. These receptors were collected from a man aged 35-49 years in good health and CMV-seronegative.

The chain couples TRBV5-6 to TRBJ2-5, with 10 nucleotides matching TRBD2. CDR1 and CDR2 from the germline V gene are SGHDT and YYEEEE. V lost 5 bases, J lost 5 bases, and 6 bases stayed unmatched. CDR3 length equals 14 residues. This CDR3 reads CASREAGGLETQYF. The CDR3 DNA reads TGTGCCAGCAGAGAAGCGGGGGGGCTGGAGACCCAGTACTTC.

V gene TRBV4-2 combines with J gene TRBJ1-1; 9 positions match TRBD1. V lost 3 bases to trimming and J lost 3 bases; unmatched junction nucleotides: 8. Germline CDR1 and CDR2: LGHNA and YNFKEQ. The CDR3 loop spans 16 amino acids. The CDR3: CASSQGTGLSDTEAFF. The CDR3 DNA reads TGTGCCAGCAGCCAGGGGACAGGGCTTTCGGACACTGAAGCTTTCTTT.

A note on this clone: A junction end diverges from the germline sequence, so it may reflect a read error. The V gene is TRBV6-5, the J gene TRBJ2-7, with 8 bases that match TRBD1. The length of the CDR3 is 13 residues. Germline loops: CDR1 MNHEY, CDR2 SVGAGI. The CDR3 loop is CASSYSIGQGRNF. The CDR3 coding sequence is TGTGCCAGCAGTTACTCGATAGGACAGGGAAGGAATTTC.

The rearrangement links TRBV5-6 to TRBJ2-5, with TRBD2 matching over 10 bases. There are 15 residues in the CDR3. Germline CDR1 SGHDT, CDR2 YYEEEE. J was trimmed by 3 bases and V by 0 bases; bases with no gene match: 2. The CDR3 DNA is TGTGCCAGCAGCTTGGCCAGCGGGGGGGAAGAGACCCAGTACTTC. This translates into CASSLASGGEETQYF. The whole variable domain, remainder taken from reference TRBV5-6 and TRBJ2-5, is DAGVTQSPTHLIKTRGQQVTLRCSPKSGHDTVSWYQQALGQGPQFIFQYYEEEERQRGNFPDRFSGHQFPNYSSELNVNALLLGDSALYLCASSLASGGEETQYFGPGTRLLVL.

CDR3 nucleotide sequence: TGTGCCAGTAGACTATCCCGCAGGGGGCCCAGCGAGCAGTTCTTC. It translates to CASRLSRRGPSEQFF. The V gene is TRBV19, the J gene TRBJ2-1; the match to TRBD1 covers 8 bases. Per the germline V gene, CDR1 is LNHDA and CDR2 is SQIVND (reference sequence). CDR3 length: 15 amino acids. The V segment lost 6 bases and the J segment 10 bases; nucleotides outside the gene matches: 14.

This chain connects TRBV28 to TRBJ1-5; perhaps TRBD1 as D (5 bases). This CDR3 is built from 15 residues. Germline V CDR1 and CDR2: MDHEN, SYDVKM. V shed 4 bases and J shed 0 bases, with 10 bases lying between them. The CDR3 nucleotides are TGTGCCAGCAGTTACGACAGAAATAGCAATCAGCCCCAGCATTTT. It translates to CASSYDRNSNQPQHF. Variable domain in full (rest from reference TRBV28 and TRBJ1-5): DVKVTQSSRYLVKRTGEKVFLECVQDMDHENMFWYRQDPGLGLRLIYFSYDVKMKEKGDIPEGYSVSREKKERFSLILESASTNQTSMYLCASSYDRNSNQPQHFGDGTRLSIL.

This sequence joins TRBV6-6 and TRBJ2-7; the match to TRBD1 covers 8 bases. The germline CDR1 and CDR2 sequences are MNHNY and SVGAGI (reference sequence). The CDR3 consists of 16 residues. V shed 2 bases, J shed 6 bases, and the junction held 12 bases outside the gene matches. The CDR3 protein is CASSYGTGALKGEQYF. The DNA for the CDR3 is TGTGCCAGCAGTTACGGGACAGGAGCCCTTAAGGGCGAGCAGTACTTC.

CDR3 in amino acids: CAIRGTGDSNQPQHF. The DNA of the CDR3 is TGTGCCATCAGGGGGACAGGGGATAGCAATCAGCCCCAGCATTTT. The chain has TRBV10-3 and TRBJ1-5; 10 bases are shared with TRBD1. The CDR3 loop spans 15 amino acids. Germline V gene sequence: CDR1 ENHRY, CDR2 SYGVKD. J was trimmed by 0 bases and V by 6 bases; bases with no gene match: 2.

The chain employs TRBV10-3 and TRBJ1-1; tentative D call: TRBD1 (5 bases). The CDR3 consists of 12 residues. V was trimmed by 7 bases and J by 1 base, leaving 7 bases between them. The germline V gene encodes CDR1 ENHRY and CDR2 SYGVKD. The CDR3 spells CAIKGQNTEAFF. The CDR3 DNA reads as TGTGCCATCAAAGGACAGAACACTGAAGCTTTCTTT.

The rearrangement uses TRBV10-3 and TRBJ2-2; 8 bases are a match to TRBD1. The J segment lost 3 bases and the V segment lost 4 bases, leaving 7 bases of the junction unmatched. The CDR3 length is 16 residues. Germline-derived CDR1 and CDR2 are ENHRY and SYGVKD. CDR3 residues: CAISVGGQGDTGELFF. For the CDR3, the DNA is TGTGCCATCAGTGTAGGTGGACAGGGCGACACCGGGGAGCTGTTTTTT.

The chain recombines TRBV5-1 with TRBJ2-1, with D tentatively TRBD2 (6 bases). There are 15 residues in the CDR3. The V end lost 6 bases, the J end lost 2 bases, and 15 bases lay between the germline ends. Per the germline V gene, CDR1 is SGHRS and CDR2 is YFSETQ. In nucleotides, the CDR3 is TGCGCCAGCAACAAGCGGGCAGATACCTACAATGAGCAGTTCTTC. Its protein product is CASNKRADTYNEQFF.

The chain joins TRBV28 to TRBJ2-7, with 12 nucleotides matching TRBD1. The V gene's germline CDR1 is MDHEN and CDR2 SYDVKM. The CDR3 runs 15 residues. V shed 6 bases, J shed 6 bases, and the junction held 9 bases outside the gene matches. As DNA, the CDR3 is TGTGCCAGCAGACCGGGACAGGGGGCACAGGGCGAGCAGTACTTC. Amino acids: CASRPGQGAQGEQYF. The entire variable domain, with the rest obtained from reference TRBV28 and TRBJ2-7, is as follows: DVKVTQSSRYLVKRTGEKVFLECVQDMDHENMFWYRQDPGLGLRLIYFSYDVKMKEKGDIPEGYSVSREKKERFSLILESASTNQTSMYLCASRPGQGAQGEQYFGPGTRLTVT.

CDR3 bases: TGTGCCAGCAGACCAGACTTGGGTGGCTACACCTTC. This sequence encodes CASRPDLGGYTF. The chain uses TRBV5-4 and TRBJ1-2; no clear D gene. CDR1 SGHNT and CDR2 YYREEE come from the germline V gene (reference sequence). The CDR3 is 12 amino acids. Trimming took 5 bases from V and 7 from J, leaving 12 bases between them. Full variable domain (missing parts from reference TRBV5-4 and TRBJ1-2): ETGVTQSPTHLIKTRGQQVTLRCSSQSGHNTVSWYQQALGQGPQFIFQYYREEENGRGNFPPRFSGLQFPNYSSELNVNALELDDSALYLCASRPDLGGYTFGSGTRLTVV.

The chain employs TRBV7-3 and TRBJ1-1; tentative D call: TRBD1 (5 bases). This CDR3 has 13 amino acids. Trimming removed 5 bases from V and 1 base from J, with 8 bases in between. Germline lookup yields CDR1 SGHTA and CDR2 FQGTGA. For the CDR3, the DNA is TGTGCCAGCAGCCTCACAGGGAACACTGAAGCTTTCTTT. As protein: CASSLTGNTEAFF.

This chain joins TRBV18 and TRBJ1-1, with 8 bases aligning to TRBD1. J was trimmed by 12 bases and V by 0 bases; bases with no gene match: 18. The length of the CDR3 is 17 residues. Germline V gives CDR1 KGHSH, CDR2 LQKENI. CDR3 sequence: CASSPPMAGGGEGWTFF. The CDR3 region has the DNA TGTGCCAGCTCACCACCCATGGCAGGGGGCGGGGAAGGTTGGACTTTCTTT.

The chain employs TRBV7-6 and TRBJ2-1; weak D call: TRBD2 (6 bases). From germline, CDR1 is SGHVS and CDR2 FNYEAQ. The V and J ends lost 4 bases and 4 bases respectively, with 11 bases between them. The CDR3 is made up of 14 amino acids. The CDR3 DNA reads TGTGCCAGCAGCTCATCGGGAGCTTACAATGAGCAGTTCTTC. As protein: CASSSSGAYNEQFF.

The rearrangement joins TRBV6-5 to TRBJ1-2, with 8 nucleotides matching TRBD1. Germline trimming cut 6 bases from V and 8 bases from J; bases unmatched to any gene: 8. The CDR3 is 13 amino acids. Germline V gives CDR1 MNHEY, CDR2 SVGAGI. The CDR3 nucleotides read TGTGCCAGCAGCCACGGACAGGGCATCGGCTACACCTTC. As protein: CASSHGQGIGYTF.

V gene TRBV27 combines with J gene TRBJ2-1; 10 bases match TRBD2. Per germline, CDR1 MNHEY and CDR2 SMNVEV (reference sequence). J lost 6 bases, V lost 3 bases, and 5 bases had no gene match. The CDR3 loop spans 15 amino acids. CDR3 bases: TGTGCCAGCAGTTTCCAGCGGGGGGGCCTCAATGAGCAGTTCTTC. As protein: CASSFQRGGLNEQFF.

This sequence joins TRBV5-1 and TRBJ1-3; 9 nucleotides match TRBD1. J was trimmed by 2 bases and V by 4 bases; bases with no gene match: 10. The CDR3 spans 17 residues. Germline CDR1 SGHRS, CDR2 YFSETQ. The CDR3 protein is CASSRGGTGKAGNTIYF. The CDR3 region has the DNA TGCGCCAGCAGCCGCGGAGGGACAGGGAAAGCTGGAAACACCATATATTTT.

The chain combines TRBV19 with TRBJ1-1, with D hard to call. This CDR3 is built from 15 residues. The V and J ends lost 6 bases and 5 bases respectively, with 19 bases between them. Germline V CDR1 and CDR2: LNHDA, SQIVND (reference sequence). The CDR3 DNA is TGTGCCAGTAGGAGGAGGGCCCCTCCTCTGACTGAAGCTTTCTTT. It is translated as CASRRRAPPLTEAFF.

The chain employs TRBV7-7 and TRBJ1-2; D possibly corresponds to TRBD1 (5 bases). Germline values: CDR1 SSHAT, CDR2 FNYEAQ (reference sequence). The CDR3 covers 16 residues. V shed 6 bases and J shed 6 bases, with 23 bases lying between them. The CDR3: CASSFPRVSPGDGYTF. In DNA, the CDR3 is TGTGCCAGCAGTTTCCCCCGGGTCTCACCGGGGGATGGCTACACCTTC.

The chain has TRBV4-1 and TRBJ2-1, with D maybe TRBD2 (5 bases). This CDR3 spans 16 amino acids. Germline V gives CDR1 MGHRA, CDR2 YSYEKL. Trimming cost V 7 bases and J 4 bases, with 20 bases left between them. CDR3 DNA: TGCGCCAGCAAATCGGTTCTGCTTCCGGGGTACAATGAGCAGTTCTTC. This sequence encodes CASKSVLLPGYNEQFF.

The chain carries TRBV28 and TRBJ1-3, with D unresolved. Trimming shortened V by 4 bases and J by 1 base, and 26 bases separated the two germline ends. Germline V lookup: CDR1 MDHEN, CDR2 SYDVKM. CDR3 length: 20 residues. This chain's CDR3 is CASSSPEGYISLTSGNTIYF. CDR3 DNA: TGTGCCAGCAGTTCCCCTGAGGGTTATATCTCACTTACGTCTGGAAACACCATATATTTT.

The rearrangement uses TRBV7-9 and TRBJ1-6; 8 bases fit TRBD1. The CDR3 contains 15 residues. Looked up from germline, CDR1 is SEHNR and CDR2 is FQNEAQ (reference sequence). Trimming took 1 base from V and 7 from J; bases not matched to a gene: 3. The CDR3 DNA is TGTGCCAGCAGCTTAGGTGGACAGGGAAATTCACCCCTCCACTTT. It codes for CASSLGGQGNSPLHF.